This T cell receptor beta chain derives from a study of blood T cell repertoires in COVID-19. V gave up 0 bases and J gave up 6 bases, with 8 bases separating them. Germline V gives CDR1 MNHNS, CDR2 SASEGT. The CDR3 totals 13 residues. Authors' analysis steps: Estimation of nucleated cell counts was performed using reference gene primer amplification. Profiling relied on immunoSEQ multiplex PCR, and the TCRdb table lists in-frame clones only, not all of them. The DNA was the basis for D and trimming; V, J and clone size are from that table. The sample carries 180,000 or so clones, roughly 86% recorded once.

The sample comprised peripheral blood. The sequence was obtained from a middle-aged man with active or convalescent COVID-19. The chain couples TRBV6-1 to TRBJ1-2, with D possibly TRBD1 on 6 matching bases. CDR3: CASSEAWGHGYTF. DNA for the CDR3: TGTGCCAGCAGTGAAGCCTGGGGGCATGGCTACACCTTC.